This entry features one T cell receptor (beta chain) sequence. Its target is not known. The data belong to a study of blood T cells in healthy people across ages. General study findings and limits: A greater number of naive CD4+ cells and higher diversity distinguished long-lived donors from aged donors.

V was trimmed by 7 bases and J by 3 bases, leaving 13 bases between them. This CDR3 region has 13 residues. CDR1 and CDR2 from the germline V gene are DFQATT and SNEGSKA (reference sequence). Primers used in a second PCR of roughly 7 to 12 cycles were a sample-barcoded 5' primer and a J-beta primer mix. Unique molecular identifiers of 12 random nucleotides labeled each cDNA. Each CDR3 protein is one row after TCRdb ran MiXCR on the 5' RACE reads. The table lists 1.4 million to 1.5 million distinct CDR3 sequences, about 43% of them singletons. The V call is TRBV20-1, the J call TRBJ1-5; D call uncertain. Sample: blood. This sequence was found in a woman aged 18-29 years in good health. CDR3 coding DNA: TGCAGTGGGGCGACGGGTCTCAATCAGCCCCAGCATTTT. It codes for CSGATGLNQPQHF.